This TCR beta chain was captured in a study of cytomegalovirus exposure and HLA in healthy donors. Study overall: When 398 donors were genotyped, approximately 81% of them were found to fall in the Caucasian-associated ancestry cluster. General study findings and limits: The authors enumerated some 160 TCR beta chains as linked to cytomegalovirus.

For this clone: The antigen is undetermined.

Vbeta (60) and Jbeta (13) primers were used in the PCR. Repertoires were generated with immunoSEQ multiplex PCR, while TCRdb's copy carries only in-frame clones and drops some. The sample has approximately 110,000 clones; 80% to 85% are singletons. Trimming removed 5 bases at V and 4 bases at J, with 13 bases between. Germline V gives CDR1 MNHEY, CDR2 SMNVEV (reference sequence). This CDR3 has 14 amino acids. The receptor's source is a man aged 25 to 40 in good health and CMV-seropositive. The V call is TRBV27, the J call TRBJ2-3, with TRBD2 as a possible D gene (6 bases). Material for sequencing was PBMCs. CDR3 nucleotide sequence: TGTGCCAGCAGTCCACGACGGGGGTCAGATACGCAGTATTTT. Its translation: CASSPRRGSDTQYF.